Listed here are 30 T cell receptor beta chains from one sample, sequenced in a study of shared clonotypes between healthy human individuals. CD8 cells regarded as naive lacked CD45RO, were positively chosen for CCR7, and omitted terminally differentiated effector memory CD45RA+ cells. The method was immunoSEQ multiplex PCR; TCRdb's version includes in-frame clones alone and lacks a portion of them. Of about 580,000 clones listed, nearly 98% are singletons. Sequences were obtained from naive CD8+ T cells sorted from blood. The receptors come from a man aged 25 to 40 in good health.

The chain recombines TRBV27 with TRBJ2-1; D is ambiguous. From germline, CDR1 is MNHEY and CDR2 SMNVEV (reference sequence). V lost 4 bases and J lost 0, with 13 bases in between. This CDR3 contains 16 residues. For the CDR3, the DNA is TGTGCCAGCAGTTATACCCTAGTGGGCTCCTACAATGAGCAGTTCTTC. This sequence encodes CASSYTLVGSYNEQFF.

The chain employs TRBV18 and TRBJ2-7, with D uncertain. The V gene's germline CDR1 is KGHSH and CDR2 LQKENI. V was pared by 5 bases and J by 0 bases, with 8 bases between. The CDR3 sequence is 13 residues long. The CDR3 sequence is CASSGENSYEQYF. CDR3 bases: TGTGCCAGCTCAGGTGAAAACTCCTACGAGCAGTACTTC.

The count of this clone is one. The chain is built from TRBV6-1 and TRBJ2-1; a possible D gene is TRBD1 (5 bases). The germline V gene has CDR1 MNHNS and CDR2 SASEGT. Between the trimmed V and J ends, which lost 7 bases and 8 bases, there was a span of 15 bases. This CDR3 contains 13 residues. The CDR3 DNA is TGTGCCAGCAAGGGGTCGTCCACCCATGAGCAGTTCTTC. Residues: CASKGSSTHEQFF.

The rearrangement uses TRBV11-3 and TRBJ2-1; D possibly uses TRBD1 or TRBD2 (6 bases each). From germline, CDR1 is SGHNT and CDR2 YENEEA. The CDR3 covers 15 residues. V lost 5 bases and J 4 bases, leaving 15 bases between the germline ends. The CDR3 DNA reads TGTGCCAGCAGCGTCGGGGGCCAGGCTTACAATGAGCAGTTCTTC. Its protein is CASSVGGQAYNEQFF.

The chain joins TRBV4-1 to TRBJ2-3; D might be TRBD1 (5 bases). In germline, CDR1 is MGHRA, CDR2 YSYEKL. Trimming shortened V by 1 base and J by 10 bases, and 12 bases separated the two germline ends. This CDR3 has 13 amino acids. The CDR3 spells CASSQVVGHAQYF. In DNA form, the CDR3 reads TGCGCCAGCAGCCAAGTTGTCGGACACGCGCAGTATTTT.

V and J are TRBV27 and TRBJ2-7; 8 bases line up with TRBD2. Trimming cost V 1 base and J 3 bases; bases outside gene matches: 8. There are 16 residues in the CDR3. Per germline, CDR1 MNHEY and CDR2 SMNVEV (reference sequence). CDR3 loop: CASSLLIAGTGYEQYF. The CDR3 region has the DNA TGTGCCAGCAGTTTATTGATAGCGGGAACAGGCTACGAGCAGTACTTC.

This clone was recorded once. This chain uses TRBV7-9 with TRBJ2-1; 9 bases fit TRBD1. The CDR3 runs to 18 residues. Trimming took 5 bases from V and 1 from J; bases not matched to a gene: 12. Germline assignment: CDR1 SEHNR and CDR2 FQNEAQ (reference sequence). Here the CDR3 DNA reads TGTGCCAGCAGCGGAACCGGGACAGGGTATATGTCCTACAATGAGCAGTTCTTC. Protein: CASSGTGTGYMSYNEQFF. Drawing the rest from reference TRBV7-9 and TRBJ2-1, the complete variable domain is DTGVSQNPRHKITKRGQNVTFRCDPISEHNRLYWYRQTLGQGPEFLTYFQNEAQLEKSRLLSDRFSAERPKGSFSTLEIQRTEQGDSAMYLCASSGTGTGYMSYNEQFFGPGTRLTVL.

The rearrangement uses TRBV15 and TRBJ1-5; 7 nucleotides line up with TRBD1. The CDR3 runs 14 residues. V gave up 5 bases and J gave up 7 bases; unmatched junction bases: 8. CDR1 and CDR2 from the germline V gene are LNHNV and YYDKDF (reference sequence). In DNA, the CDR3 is TGTGCCACCAGCGATGAGACAGGGTGGCAGCCCCAGCATTTT. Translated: CATSDETGWQPQHF.

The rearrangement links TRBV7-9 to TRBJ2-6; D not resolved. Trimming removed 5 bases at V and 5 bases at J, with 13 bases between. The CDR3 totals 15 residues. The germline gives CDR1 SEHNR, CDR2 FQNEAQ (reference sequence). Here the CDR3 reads CASSNEESRANVLTF. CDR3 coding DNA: TGTGCCAGCAGCAACGAGGAAAGTAGGGCCAACGTCCTGACTTTC.

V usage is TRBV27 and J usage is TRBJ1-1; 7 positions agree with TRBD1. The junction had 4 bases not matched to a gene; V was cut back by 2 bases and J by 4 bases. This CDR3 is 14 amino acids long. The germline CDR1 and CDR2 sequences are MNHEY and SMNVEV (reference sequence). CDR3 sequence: CASSLQQGTTEAFF. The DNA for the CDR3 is TGTGCCAGCAGTTTACAACAGGGGACCACTGAAGCTTTCTTT.

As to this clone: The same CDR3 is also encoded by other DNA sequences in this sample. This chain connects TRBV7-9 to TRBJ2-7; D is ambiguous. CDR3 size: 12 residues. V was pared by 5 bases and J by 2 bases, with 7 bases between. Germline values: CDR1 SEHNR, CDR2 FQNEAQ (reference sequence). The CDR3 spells CASSRGTYEQYF. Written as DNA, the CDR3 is TGTGCCAGCAGCCGTGGGACCTACGAGCAGTACTTC.

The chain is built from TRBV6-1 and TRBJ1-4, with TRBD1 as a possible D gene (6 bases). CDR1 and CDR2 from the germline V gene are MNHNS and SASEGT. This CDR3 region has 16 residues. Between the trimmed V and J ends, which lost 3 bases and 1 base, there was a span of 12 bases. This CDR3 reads CASSEATGLTNEKLFF. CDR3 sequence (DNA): TGTGCCAGCAGTGAGGCCACAGGGCTAACTAATGAAAAACTGTTTTTT.

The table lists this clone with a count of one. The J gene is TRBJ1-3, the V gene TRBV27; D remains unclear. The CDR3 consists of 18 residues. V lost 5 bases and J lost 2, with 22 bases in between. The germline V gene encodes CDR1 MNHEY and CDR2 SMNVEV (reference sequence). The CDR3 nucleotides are TGTGCCAGCAGTCCGACTGGCTTCATCTCGAGCCCTGGAAACACCATATATTTT. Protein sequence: CASSPTGFISSPGNTIYF.

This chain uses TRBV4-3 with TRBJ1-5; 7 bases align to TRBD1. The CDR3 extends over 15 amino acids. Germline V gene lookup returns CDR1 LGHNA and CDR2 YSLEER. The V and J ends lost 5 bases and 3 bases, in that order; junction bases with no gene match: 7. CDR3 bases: TGCGCCAGCAGCGAGACAGGGCTTTCCAATCAGCCCCAGCATTTT. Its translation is CASSETGLSNQPQHF.

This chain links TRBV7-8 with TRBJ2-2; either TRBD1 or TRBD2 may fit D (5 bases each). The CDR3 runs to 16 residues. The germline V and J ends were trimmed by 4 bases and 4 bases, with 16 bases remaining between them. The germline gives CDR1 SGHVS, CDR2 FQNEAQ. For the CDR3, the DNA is TGTGCCAGCAGCTCCTCTAAGGGGAGTGTCACCGGGGAGCTGTTTTTT. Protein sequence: CASSSSKGSVTGELFF.

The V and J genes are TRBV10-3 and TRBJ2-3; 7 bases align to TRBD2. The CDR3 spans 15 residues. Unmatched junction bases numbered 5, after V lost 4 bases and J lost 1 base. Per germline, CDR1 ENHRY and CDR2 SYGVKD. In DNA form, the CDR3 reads TGTGCCATCAGTGCTACCCGGGAGGGCACAGATACGCAGTATTTT. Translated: CAISATREGTDTQYF.

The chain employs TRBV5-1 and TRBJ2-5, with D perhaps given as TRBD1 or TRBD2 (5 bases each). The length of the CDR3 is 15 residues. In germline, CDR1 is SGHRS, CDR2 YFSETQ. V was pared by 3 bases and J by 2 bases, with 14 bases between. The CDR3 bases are TGCGCCAGCAGCTCTAGCAGGGCTTTACAAGAGACCCAGTACTTC. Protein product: CASSSSRALQETQYF.

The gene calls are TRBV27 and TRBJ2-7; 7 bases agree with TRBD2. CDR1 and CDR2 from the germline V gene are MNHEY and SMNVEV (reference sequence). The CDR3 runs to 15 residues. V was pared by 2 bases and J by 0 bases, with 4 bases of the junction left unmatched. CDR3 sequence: CASSLLRESSYEQYF. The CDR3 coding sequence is TGTGCCAGCAGTTTACTGCGGGAGAGCTCCTACGAGCAGTACTTC.

In nucleotides, the CDR3 is TGTGCCAGCAGCATGGGACAGGGTTGGCCCCAGCATTTT. As protein: CASSMGQGWPQHF. J is TRBJ1-5 and V is TRBV7-9; 9 bases match TRBD1. Germline assignment: CDR1 SEHNR and CDR2 FQNEAQ (reference sequence). The trim removed 5 bases at V and 9 bases at J, leaving 5 bases unmatched. The CDR3 covers 13 residues.

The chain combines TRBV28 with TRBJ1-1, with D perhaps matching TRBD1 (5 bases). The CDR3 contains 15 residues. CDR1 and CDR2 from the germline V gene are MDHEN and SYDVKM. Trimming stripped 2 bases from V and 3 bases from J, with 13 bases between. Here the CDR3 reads CASSLRGVGDTEAFF. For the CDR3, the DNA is TGTGCCAGCAGTTTACGAGGAGTGGGGGACACTGAAGCTTTCTTT.

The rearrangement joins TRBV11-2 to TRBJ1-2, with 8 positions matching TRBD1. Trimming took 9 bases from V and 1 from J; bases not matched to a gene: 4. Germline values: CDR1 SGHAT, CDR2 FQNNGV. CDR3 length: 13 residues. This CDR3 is CASTGQGNYGYTF. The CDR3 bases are TGTGCCAGTACTGGACAGGGTAACTATGGCTACACCTTC.

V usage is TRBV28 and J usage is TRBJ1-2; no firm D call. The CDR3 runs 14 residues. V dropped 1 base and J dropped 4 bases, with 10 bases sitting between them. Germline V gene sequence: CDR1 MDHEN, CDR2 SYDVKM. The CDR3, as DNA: TGTGCCAGCAGTTTATATACGTCTGTCTATGGCTACACCTTC. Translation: CASSLYTSVYGYTF.

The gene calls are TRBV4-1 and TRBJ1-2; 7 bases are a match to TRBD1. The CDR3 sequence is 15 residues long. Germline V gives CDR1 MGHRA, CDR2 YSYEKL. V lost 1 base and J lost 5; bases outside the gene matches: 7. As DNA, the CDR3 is TGCGCCAGCAGCCAAGCCGGGACAGCCTTATATGGCTACACCTTC. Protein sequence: CASSQAGTALYGYTF.

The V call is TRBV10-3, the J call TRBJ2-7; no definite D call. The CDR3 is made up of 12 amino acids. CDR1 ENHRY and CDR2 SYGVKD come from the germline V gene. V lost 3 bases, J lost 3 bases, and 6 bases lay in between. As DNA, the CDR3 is TGTGCCATCAGTGACCTGAACTACGAGCAGTACTTC. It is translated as CAISDLNYEQYF.

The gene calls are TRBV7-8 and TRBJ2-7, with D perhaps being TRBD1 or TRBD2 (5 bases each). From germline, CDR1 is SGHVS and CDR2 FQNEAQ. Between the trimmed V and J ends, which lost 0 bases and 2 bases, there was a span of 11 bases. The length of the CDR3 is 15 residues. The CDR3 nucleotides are TGTGCCAGCAGCTTAGCTCCGGGACCGACCTACGAGCAGTACTTC. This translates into CASSLAPGPTYEQYF.

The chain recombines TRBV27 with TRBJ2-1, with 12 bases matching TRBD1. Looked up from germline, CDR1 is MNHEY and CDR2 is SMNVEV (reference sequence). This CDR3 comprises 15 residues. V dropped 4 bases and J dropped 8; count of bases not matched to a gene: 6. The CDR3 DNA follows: TGTGCCAGCAGTTGGGGACAGGGGGCTAGGGATGAGCAGTTCTTC. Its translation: CASSWGQGARDEQFF.

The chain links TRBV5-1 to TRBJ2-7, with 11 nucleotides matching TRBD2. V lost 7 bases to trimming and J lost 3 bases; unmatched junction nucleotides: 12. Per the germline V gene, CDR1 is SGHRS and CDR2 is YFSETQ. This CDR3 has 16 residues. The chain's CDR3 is CASFPDPGLAGYEQYF. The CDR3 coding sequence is TGCGCCAGCTTCCCAGACCCCGGACTAGCGGGCTACGAGCAGTACTTC.

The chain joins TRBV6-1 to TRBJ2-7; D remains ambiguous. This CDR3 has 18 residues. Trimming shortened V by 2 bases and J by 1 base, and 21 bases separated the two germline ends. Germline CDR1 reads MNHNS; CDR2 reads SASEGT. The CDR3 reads CASSEWHSLAEGSYEQYF. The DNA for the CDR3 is TGTGCCAGCAGTGAATGGCACAGTTTGGCTGAAGGATCCTACGAGCAGTACTTC.

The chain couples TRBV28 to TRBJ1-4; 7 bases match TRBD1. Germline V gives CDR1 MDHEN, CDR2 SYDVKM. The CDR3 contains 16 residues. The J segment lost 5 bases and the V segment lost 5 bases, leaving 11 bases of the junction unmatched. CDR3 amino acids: CASSNWDSSLNEKLFF. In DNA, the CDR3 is TGTGCCAGCAGTAATTGGGACAGCTCTCTGAATGAAAAACTGTTTTTT.

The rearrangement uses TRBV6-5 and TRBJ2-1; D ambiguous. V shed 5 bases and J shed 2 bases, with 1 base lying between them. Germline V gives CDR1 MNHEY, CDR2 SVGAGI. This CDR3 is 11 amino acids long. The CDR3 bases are TGTGCCAGCAGTACCTACAATGAGCAGTTCTTC. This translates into CASSTYNEQFF.